These 26 T cell receptor beta chains came from one sample sequenced in a study of CD8 T cells in ankylosing spondylitis. TCRdb fed the 5' RACE reads into MiXCR, producing one record per CDR3 protein. This table has hundreds of thousands of distinct CDR3 sequences, about 15% appearing once. Findings and limits, study-wide: There was a TCR beta motif, made of fewer than 10 highly homologous variants, that appeared characteristic of ankylosing spondylitis blood.

These receptors have no known antigen. The material sequenced was blood, either unsorted or a sorted T cell fraction (not recorded which). The receptors come from a male donor with ankylosing spondylitis.

In this sample, this clonotype turned up a few times. The gene calls are TRBV20-1 and TRBJ1-5, with D tentatively TRBD1 (5 bases). The CDR3 loop spans 14 amino acids. Trimming took 6 bases from V and 3 from J, leaving 15 bases between them. Germline V gene lookup returns CDR1 DFQATT and CDR2 SNEGSKA (reference sequence). Written as DNA, the CDR3 is TGCAGTGCCCCGGGTGGGGGTATCAATCAGCCCCAGCATTTT. Encoded protein: CSAPGGGINQPQHF.

This clonotype was seen a handful of times. V and J are TRBV5-1 and TRBJ1-6, with 7 bases lining up with TRBD1. Trimming at V came to 4 bases and at J to 9 bases, leaving 10 bases not matched to a gene. The CDR3 runs 15 residues. Germline V CDR1 and CDR2: SGHRS, YFSETQ. The CDR3 nucleotides read TGCGCCAGCAGCCACCGGGACAGCTGGTCTTCACCCCTCCACTTT. As protein: CASSHRDSWSSPLHF.

This sequence joins TRBV3-1 and TRBJ1-1; TRBD1 might be the D (5 bases). Germline V CDR1 and CDR2: LGHDT, YNNKEL (reference sequence). The CDR3 length is 14 residues. V dropped 2 bases and J dropped 0 bases, with 7 bases sitting between them. The CDR3: CASSQRGLNTEAFF. CDR3 DNA: TGTGCCAGCAGCCAAAGGGGATTGAACACTGAAGCTTTCTTT.

The V call is TRBV6-1, the J call TRBJ2-1; no clear D. Germline CDR1 and CDR2: MNHNS and SASEGT. Trimming left V 6 bases short and J 8 bases short, with 14 bases between. The CDR3 spans 13 residues. CDR3 coding DNA: TGTGCCAGCAGCGTCCCCGCCTTCCATGAGCAGTTCTTC. Its protein is CASSVPAFHEQFF.

The CDR3 DNA follows: TGCGCCAGCAGCCAAGATGCCCTAGCGGGGGTTGGGCAGTTCTTC. It yields the protein CASSQDALAGVGQFF. This chain links TRBV4-3 with TRBJ2-1; 10 bases fit TRBD2. CDR1 is LGHNA, CDR2 YSLEER, per germline. The J segment lost 12 bases and the V segment lost 0 bases, leaving 8 bases of the junction unmatched. CDR3 length equals 15 residues.

This clonotype was recorded at least ten times. The chain is built from TRBV11-2 and TRBJ2-5, with TRBD2 identical over 14 bases. The germline gives CDR1 SGHAT, CDR2 FQNNGV. The CDR3 is 15 amino acids. The trim removed 2 bases at V and 5 bases at J, leaving 1 base unmatched. The CDR3 DNA is TGTGCCAGCAGCTTACGGACTAGCGGGGGGGAGACCCAGTACTTC. Amino acid sequence: CASSLRTSGGETQYF.

This clonotype appeared a few times. J is TRBJ2-5 and V is TRBV3-1, with 10 bases lining up with TRBD2. CDR3 length: 17 residues. Germline CDR1 and CDR2: LGHDT and YNNKEL (reference sequence). With V trimmed by 1 base and J by 1 base, 6 bases remained unmatched. The CDR3 DNA reads TGTGCCAGCAGCCAAGTCTGGACTAGCGGAAGCCAAGAGACCCAGTACTTC. Amino acids: CASSQVWTSGSQETQYF.

This clonotype was observed a handful of times. The chain uses TRBV10-3 and TRBJ1-2; D perhaps matches TRBD1 (5 bases). Trimming stripped 3 bases from V and 2 bases from J, with 10 bases between. Per the germline V gene, CDR1 is ENHRY and CDR2 is SYGVKD. The CDR3 covers 14 residues. This CDR3 is CAISDSGQNYGYTF. DNA of the CDR3: TGTGCCATCAGTGATTCAGGGCAGAACTATGGCTACACCTTC.

J is TRBJ1-5 and V is TRBV6-1; the D is unclear. Germline loops: CDR1 MNHNS, CDR2 SASEGT. The CDR3 totals 16 residues. The V end was cut by 6 bases, the J end by 3 bases, with 18 bases between. The CDR3 nucleotides read TGTGCCAGCAGCGGGGATTTTTCTTTATACAATCAGCCCCAGCATTTT. Translation: CASSGDFSLYNQPQHF.

The CDR3, as DNA: TGTGCCAGTAAGGGCGTCAGGGACACAGATACGCAGTATTTT. Protein product: CASKGVRDTDTQYF. The chain is built from TRBV11-3 and TRBJ2-3; weak D call: TRBD1 (5 bases). Trimming left V 9 bases short and J 2 bases short, with 15 bases between. The CDR3 totals 14 residues. Per germline, CDR1 SGHNT and CDR2 YENEEA.

The V call is TRBV11-3, the J call TRBJ1-1; D ambiguous. Looked up from germline, CDR1 is SGHNT and CDR2 is YENEEA. V lost 0 bases and J lost 0, with 8 bases in between. There are 15 residues in the CDR3. CDR3 DNA sequence: TGTGCCAGCAGCTTAGACAGCTTATTGAACACTGAAGCTTTCTTT. This sequence encodes CASSLDSLLNTEAFF.

The genes are TRBV12-3 or TRBV12-4 and TRBJ1-4, with 8 bases fitting TRBD1. The CDR3 is made up of 16 amino acids. The ends lost 6 bases at V and 3 bases at J; junction bases unmatched: 9. DNA for the CDR3: TGTGCCAGCAGGTCGACAGGGGTTGGGGCTAATGAAAAACTGTTTTTT. Residues: CASRSTGVGANEKLFF.

This chain uses TRBV10-3 with TRBJ2-6; D possibly corresponds to TRBD2 (6 bases). Germline lookup yields CDR1 ENHRY and CDR2 SYGVKD. V was clipped by 2 bases and J by 0 bases, with 11 bases between them. The CDR3 has 17 amino acids. CDR3 nucleotides: TGTGCCATCAGTGAGATGTCCGGGGGCTCTGGGGCCAACGTCCTGACTTTC. Translation: CAISEMSGGSGANVLTF.

This clonotype was found many times. The CDR3 reads CASRPLQGRTEAFF. Here the CDR3 DNA reads TGTGCCAGCAGACCTCTACAGGGAAGGACTGAAGCTTTCTTT. The chain combines TRBV6-1 with TRBJ1-1; a possible D gene is TRBD1 (6 bases). V was pared by 6 bases and J by 5 bases, with 16 bases between. The CDR3 runs 14 residues. The germline CDR1 and CDR2 sequences are MNHNS and SASEGT.

The V gene is TRBV27, the J gene TRBJ2-1; D is possibly TRBD1 (6 bases). This CDR3 is 17 amino acids long. Germline assignment: CDR1 MNHEY and CDR2 SMNVEV (reference sequence). V lost 2 bases and J 4 bases, leaving 18 bases between the germline ends. The CDR3 is CASSLSGGGEVYNEQFF. CDR3 coding DNA: TGTGCCAGCAGTTTAAGTGGGGGCGGAGAAGTATACAATGAGCAGTTCTTC.

This clonotype has a count of ten or more. The chain uses TRBV5-1 and TRBJ2-3; D is unresolved. The CDR3 totals 15 residues. V was trimmed by 5 bases and J by 1 base, leaving 14 bases between them. CDR1 and CDR2 (germline): SGHRS, YFSETQ. CDR3 DNA sequence: TGCGCCAGCAGGGAGAACTCCGGCGGCACAGATACGCAGTATTTT. This translates into CASRENSGGTDTQYF.

The chain carries TRBV5-1 and TRBJ2-5; 13 bases match TRBD2. Per the germline V gene, CDR1 is SGHRS and CDR2 is YFSETQ. This CDR3 comprises 19 residues. V trimming: 0 bases; J trimming: 2 bases; junction bases outside the gene matches: 10. The CDR3 DNA reads as TGCGCCAGCAGCTTGGCGGAACTACTAGCGGGAGGGCCTCAAGAGACCCAGTACTTC. Residues: CASSLAELLAGGPQETQYF. Combining the CDR3 with reference TRBV5-1 and TRBJ2-5 gives the whole variable domain KAGVTQTPRYLIKTRGQQVTLSCSPISGHRSVSWYQQTPGQGLQFLFEYFSETQRNKGNFPGRFSGRQFSNSRSEMNVSTLELGDSALYLCASSLAELLAGGPQETQYFGPGTRLLVL.

This clonotype occurred many times. The chain links TRBV5-1 to TRBJ1-5; possible D gene TRBD1, 6 bases. Trimming took off 2 bases at V and 7 bases at J, with 13 bases between the two ends. This CDR3 has 14 amino acids. Germline V lookup: CDR1 SGHRS, CDR2 YFSETQ. CDR3 amino acids: CASSLQGDVQPQHF. The CDR3 region has the DNA TGCGCCAGCAGCTTACAGGGAGATGTGCAGCCCCAGCATTTT.

This clonotype was observed a few times. The CDR3 is CASSRDSASGNTIYF. The CDR3 bases are TGCGCCAGCAGCCGGGACTCTGCCTCTGGAAACACCATATATTTT. V usage is TRBV5-1 and J usage is TRBJ1-3, with TRBD1 as a possible D gene (5 bases). The V gene's germline CDR1 is SGHRS and CDR2 YFSETQ. The CDR3 consists of 15 residues. The V gene lost 4 bases and the J gene lost 0 bases, with 11 bases spanning the gap.

This chain connects TRBV30 to TRBJ2-7; D may match TRBD1 or TRBD2 (6 bases each). V was pared by 0 bases and J by 3 bases, with 12 bases between. This CDR3 has 14 residues. Germline V gives CDR1 GTSNPN, CDR2 SVGIG (reference sequence). The CDR3 loop reads CAWSVVGGFYEQYF. CDR3 DNA: TGTGCCTGGAGTGTCGTGGGGGGCTTCTACGAGCAGTACTTC.

The chain is built from TRBV6-1 and TRBJ1-1; 8 bases are a match to TRBD1. Germline CDR1 reads MNHNS; CDR2 reads SASEGT. The CDR3 is 14 amino acids. V trimming: 6 bases; J trimming: 6 bases; junction bases outside the gene matches: 9. The DNA for the CDR3 is TGTGCCAGCAGACCGGACAGGGCGGGCGCTGAAGCTTTCTTT. Translation gives CASRPDRAGAEAFF.

This clonotype occurred a few times. The rearrangement links TRBV30 to TRBJ1-1; TRBD1 is a possible D gene (5 bases). V gave up 3 bases and J gave up 10 bases, with 21 bases separating them. This CDR3 has 14 amino acids. The germline gives CDR1 GTSNPN, CDR2 SVGIG (reference sequence). CDR3 DNA sequence: TGTGCCTGGAGCCGGCCGGGGCAATTTGCTGGAGCTTTCTTT. Translated: CAWSRPGQFAGAFF. Based on the CDR3 plus reference TRBV30 and TRBJ1-1, the full variable domain is SQTIHQWPATLVQPVGSPLSLECTVEGTSNPNLYWYRQAAGRGLQLLFYSVGIGQISSEVPQNLSASRPQDRQFILSSKKLLLSDSGFYLCAWSRPGQFAGAFFGQGTRLTVV.

This sequence joins TRBV12-3 or TRBV12-4 and TRBJ1-5, with 8 bases that match TRBD1. V lost 6 bases and J lost 5; bases outside the gene matches: 6. This CDR3 comprises 14 residues. CDR3 nucleotides: TGTGCCAGCAGCTCGGGACAGGTGGATCAGCCCCAGCATTTT. Protein: CASSSGQVDQPQHF.

This clonotype was seen a few times. J is TRBJ2-1 and V is TRBV4-1, with 8 bases that match TRBD2. Germline CDR1 MGHRA, CDR2 YSYEKL. The CDR3 is made up of 16 amino acids. J lost 7 bases, V lost 4 bases, and 12 bases had no gene match. CDR3 DNA sequence: TGCGCCAGCAGCCCGCCCCCGGTAGCGGGGAGTAATGAGCAGTTCTTC. It specifies CASSPPPVAGSNEQFF.

This clonotype appeared a few times. In nucleotides, the CDR3 is TGCAGCGTTGAGTTACAGTTCACCGGGGAGCTGTTTTTT. Protein sequence: CSVELQFTGELFF. This rearrangement joins TRBV29-1 to TRBJ2-2, with D unresolved. The CDR3 consists of 13 residues. V lost 3 bases and J lost 4, with 9 bases in between. From germline, CDR1 is SQVTM and CDR2 ANQGSEA.

This clonotype occurred a few times. This sequence joins TRBV12-3 or TRBV12-4 and TRBJ2-3; TRBD2 matches at 12 bases. The CDR3 extends over 16 amino acids. Losses at the gene ends were 5 bases for V and 3 bases for J; bases not matched to a gene: 6. The DNA for the CDR3 is TGTGCCAGCAGTCCCCGGACTAGCGGGGAAACAGATACGCAGTATTTT. It is translated as CASSPRTSGETDTQYF.